Listed below are T cell receptor beta chains from one sample, sequenced in a study of blood T cell repertoires in COVID-19. Data came from immunoSEQ multiplex PCR; TCRdb stores just in-frame clones and leaves some out. Counted here are about 220,000 clones, over 80% occurring once; the ten biggest clones make up around 5%. Sequencing used peripheral blood. These receptors originate from a human donor in a cohort sampled during active COVID-19. The conserved cysteine and the conserved F or W are not part of the CDR3 here.

V gene	J gene	CDR3 protein
TRBV27	TRBJ1-1	ASSPFTGAEAF
TRBV6-5	TRBJ2-7	ASSYGVAVRGEQY
TRBV7-2	TRBJ1-5	ASSLFPDQPQH
TRBV27	TRBJ1-1	ASSVQGAGTEAF
TRBV6-5	TRBJ2-7	ASRTGPYEQY
TRBV28	TRBJ1-2	ASSWIPGQNRFNYGYT
TRBV18	TRBJ2-6	ASSPTGGSGANVLT
TRBV5-1	TRBJ2-5	ASSLGTTKPQETQY
TRBV28	TRBJ2-2	ASRDPGTGLGELF
TRBV2	TRBJ2-3	ASPGRGRAQDTQY
TRBV7-6	TRBJ2-5	ASSLGSAAGETQY
TRBV19	TRBJ2-1	ASSSPATSPNEQF
TRBV20-1	TRBJ2-7	SVTSVYEQY
TRBV28	TRBJ1-5	ASISSEGGNQPQH
TRBV4-3	TRBJ2-1	ASSQRRDRYNEQF
TRBV7-2	TRBJ2-2	ASSGGLAGGVGELF
TRBV27	TRBJ2-2	ASRVAGGGTGELF
TRBV7-2	TRBJ1-1	ASSLVIVGGMTEAF
TRBV7-2	TRBJ2-7	ASSPLYYEQY
TRBV7-9	TRBJ1-6	ASSLQAGKGSPLH
TRBV7-3	TRBJ2-3	ASRPTSGAFFTDTQY
TRBV5-4	TRBJ2-7	ASSFGRPGGSEQY
TRBV7-8	TRBJ2-1	ASSFGTSGRVNEQF
TRBV6-5	TRBJ2-1	ASSYGLSLNEQF
TRBV28	TRBJ1-2	ASSLAGDGYT
TRBV30	TRBJ2-5	AWGGVAGAVAETQY
TRBV15	TRBJ2-1	ATSRDVREGLGHEQF
TRBV4-3	TRBJ2-7	ASSPRGQY
TRBV6-1	TRBJ2-6	ASSEALAQAGANVLT
TRBV11-3	TRBJ2-1	ASSAYRGEQF
TRBV23-1	TRBJ1-5	ATKSRDIFSSGPQH
TRBV7-9	TRBJ2-3	ASSREGQSTDTQY
TRBV29-1	TRBJ2-7	SARSRPAVGEQY
TRBV30	TRBJ2-7	AWSKIAGMDEQY
TRBV7-9	TRBJ2-7	ASSPGFERYEQY
TRBV6-2/TRBV6-3	TRBJ1-5	ASSYDLGTGLNQPQH
TRBV18	TRBJ2-5	ASSPPSGGIETQY
TRBV5-1	TRBJ1-2	ASSLDLGTNYGYT
TRBV13	TRBJ1-1	ASSVWTGVNTEAF
TRBV3-1/TRBV3-2	TRBJ1-2	ASSLLTGTGGAKGYT